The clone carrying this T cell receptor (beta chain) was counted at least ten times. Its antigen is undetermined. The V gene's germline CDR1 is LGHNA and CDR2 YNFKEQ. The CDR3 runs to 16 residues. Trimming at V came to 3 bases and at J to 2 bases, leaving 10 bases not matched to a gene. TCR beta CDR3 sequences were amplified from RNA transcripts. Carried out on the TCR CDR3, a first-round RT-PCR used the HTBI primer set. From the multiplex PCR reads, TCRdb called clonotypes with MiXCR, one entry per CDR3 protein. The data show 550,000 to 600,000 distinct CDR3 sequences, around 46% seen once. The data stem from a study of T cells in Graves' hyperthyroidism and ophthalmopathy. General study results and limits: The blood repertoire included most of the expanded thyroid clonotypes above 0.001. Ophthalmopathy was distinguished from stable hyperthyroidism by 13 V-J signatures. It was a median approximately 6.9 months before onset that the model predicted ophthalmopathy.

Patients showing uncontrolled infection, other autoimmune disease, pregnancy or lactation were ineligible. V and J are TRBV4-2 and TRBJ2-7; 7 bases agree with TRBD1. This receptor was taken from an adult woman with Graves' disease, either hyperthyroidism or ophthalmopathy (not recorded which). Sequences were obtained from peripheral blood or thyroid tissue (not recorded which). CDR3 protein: CASSHELGQYTYEQYF. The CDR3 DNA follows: TGTGCCAGCAGCCATGAATTGGGACAGTATACCTACGAGCAGTACTTC.